The source of this T cell receptor beta chain is a study of blood T cell repertoires in COVID-19. Background on the study: Sites in the United States, Italy and Spain provided acute and convalescent COVID-19 samples. T cells, B-cell-depleted T cells, or PBMCs supplied cDNA or gDNA.

Original processing methods: It was from reference gene primer amplification that nucleated cell counts were estimated. Here immunoSEQ multiplex PCR was the method, and the copy in TCRdb shows in-frame clones only, minus some. V, J and clone size reflect that table, while D and trimming were determined from the DNA. Among roughly 210,000 clones listed, under 90% were seen once. Seattle's cohort entered during active infection and was followed longitudinally. Germline assignment: CDR1 MNHEY and CDR2 SMNVEV (reference sequence). This CDR3 region has 15 residues. The V and J ends lost 3 bases and 3 bases, in that order; junction bases with no gene match: 7.

The chain recombines TRBV27 with TRBJ1-1; 7 positions agree with TRBD1. The TCR sequence derives from a woman older than 75 with COVID-19, enrolled during active disease. The source material was peripheral blood. The CDR3, as DNA: TGTGCCAGCAGTTTGATTGGGGGACAGTACACTGAAGCTTTCTTT. Protein sequence: CASSLIGGQYTEAFF.